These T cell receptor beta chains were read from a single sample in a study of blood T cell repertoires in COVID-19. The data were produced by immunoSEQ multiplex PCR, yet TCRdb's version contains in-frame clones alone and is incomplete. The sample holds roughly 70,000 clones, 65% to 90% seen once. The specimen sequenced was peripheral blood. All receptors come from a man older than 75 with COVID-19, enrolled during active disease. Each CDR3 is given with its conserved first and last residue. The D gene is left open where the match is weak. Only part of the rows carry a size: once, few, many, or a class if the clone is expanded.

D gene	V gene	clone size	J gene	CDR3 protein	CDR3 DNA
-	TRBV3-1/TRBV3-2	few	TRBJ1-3	CASSQDRRTTGNTIYF	TGTGCCAGCAGCCAAGATCGGCGGACAACTGGAAACACCATATATTTT
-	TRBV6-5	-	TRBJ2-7	CASAAPGLGHEQYF	TGTGCCAGCGCAGCACCTGGCTTGGGGCACGAGCAGTACTTC
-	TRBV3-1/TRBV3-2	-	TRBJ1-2	CASSQEKVGGYGYTF	TGTGCCAGCAGCCAAGAGAAGGTAGGGGGTTATGGCTACACCTTC
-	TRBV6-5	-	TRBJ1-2	CASRSTVYQPYGYTF	TGTGCCAGCAGATCCACAGTATATCAACCTTATGGCTACACCTTC
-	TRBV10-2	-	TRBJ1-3	CASSAYRGTGNTIYF	TGCGCCAGCAGTGCTTATCGGGGGACTGGAAACACCATATATTTT
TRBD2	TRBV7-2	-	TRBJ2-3	CASSLVAGDYTDTQYF	TGTGCCAGCAGCTTAGTGGCGGGGGATTATACAGATACGCAGTATTTT
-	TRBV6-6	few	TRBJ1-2	CASSPLQGLSPFYGYTF	TGTGCCAGCAGTCCCCTACAGGGTCTCTCTCCCTTTTATGGCTACACCTTC
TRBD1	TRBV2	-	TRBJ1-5	CASRPTGGGNQPQHF	TGTGCCAGCAGGCCGACAGGGGGTGGCAATCAGCCCCAGCATTTT
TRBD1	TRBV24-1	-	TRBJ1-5	CATSDLAGGNQPQHF	TGTGCCACCAGTGATTTAGCAGGGGGAAATCAGCCCCAGCATTTT
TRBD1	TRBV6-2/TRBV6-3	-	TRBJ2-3	CASSYRTGGRSTDTQYF	TGTGCCAGCAGTTACAGAACAGGGGGCAGGAGCACAGATACGCAGTATTTT
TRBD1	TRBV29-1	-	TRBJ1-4	CSGTGGSGEKLFF	TGCAGCGGGACAGGGGGATCGGGTGAAAAACTGTTTTTT
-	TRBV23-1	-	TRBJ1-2	CASSLFVLREGAHYGYTF	TGCGCCAGCAGTCTTTTCGTGCTGAGGGAGGGCGCGCACTATGGCTACACCTTC
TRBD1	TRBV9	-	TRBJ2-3	CASSPGTGGTDTQYF	TGTGCCAGCAGCCCAGGGACAGGGGGCACAGATACGCAGTATTTT